This record covers a single TCR beta chain. Its antigen is currently not known. Per-nucleotide qualities are absent, and no much larger clonotype sits a single base away. The sample is drawn from a study of blood T cell repertoires in COVID-19 (dated by TCRdb to 2018 to 2020). Background for the entire study: Samples from collaborators originated in the United States, Italy and Spain and spanned both the acute and convalescent phases of COVID-19. The prospective study material was composed of cDNA or gDNA derived from T cells, B-cell-depleted T cells, or PBMCs. The dataset comprised deeply sampled blood TCRbeta repertoires from subjects exposed to, actively infected with, or recovered from COVID-19. A freely available public database, intended as a resource for researchers studying the immune response to SARS-CoV-2, is where the repertoires were released. The samples were drawn from two sources: the first 160 participants of the ongoing ImmuneRACE study, and 1,254 subjects contributed by 6 global collaborators. A de-identified subject ID, COVID-19 status, age in years and sex were almost always included in the sample metadata. Where HLA class I and class II types were available, the types were taken from metadata supplied by the sample provider, not from assay-based typing.

The germline V end is reduced by 7 bases and the J end by 4 bases; junction bases left unmatched: 6. Via the germline V gene, CDR1 is MDHEN and CDR2 SYDVKM. From cysteine to phenylalanine, the CDR3 is 14 amino acids long. Only CDR3 DNA remains: 42 bases, in frame from the first base. The paper as a whole reports these results and caveats: How much clinical and demographic metadata was included differed by source and by participant, and the metadata was provided uncurated.

The collaborating institutions used their own protocols to collect whole blood in K2EDTA tubes. For TCRbeta analysis, collaborators shipped samples as frozen whole blood, isolated PBMCs, or DNA extracted from either of those sample types. TCRbeta CDR3 regions were amplified from genomic DNA by means of the immunoSEQ Assay, a bias-controlled multiplex PCR. As for how the authors treated the data: Within the assay, amplification of reference gene primers was used to estimate how many nucleated cells each sample contained. To quantify the absolute abundance of each unique TCRbeta CDR3 rearrangement, sequence reads were collapsed and filtered. Productive Simpson clonality was computed per sample as the square root of Simpson's diversity index over productive rearrangements. The table comes from immuneACCESS by way of TCRdb, which keeps in-frame sequences with V and J called. Part of the clones is missing from these tables; in studies checked, under half for an unresolved V gene and the rest for unknown reasons. V and J calls and clone size come straight from that table; D and trimming were deduced from the DNA. Present in this sample are approximately 50,000 clones, 80% to 90% of which were seen just once. The top ten constitute 4.5% to 5% of the sample.

The TCR sequence derives from a human donor in a cohort sampled during active COVID-19. Sequencing was done on a sample of peripheral blood. The sequence joins TRBV28 to TRBJ2-7, with 11 bases in between that match TRBD1. The nucleotide sequence reads as follows: TGTGCCAGCAAAGGACAGGGGGCAAATTACGAGCAGTACTTC. Its translation is CASKGQGANYEQYF.